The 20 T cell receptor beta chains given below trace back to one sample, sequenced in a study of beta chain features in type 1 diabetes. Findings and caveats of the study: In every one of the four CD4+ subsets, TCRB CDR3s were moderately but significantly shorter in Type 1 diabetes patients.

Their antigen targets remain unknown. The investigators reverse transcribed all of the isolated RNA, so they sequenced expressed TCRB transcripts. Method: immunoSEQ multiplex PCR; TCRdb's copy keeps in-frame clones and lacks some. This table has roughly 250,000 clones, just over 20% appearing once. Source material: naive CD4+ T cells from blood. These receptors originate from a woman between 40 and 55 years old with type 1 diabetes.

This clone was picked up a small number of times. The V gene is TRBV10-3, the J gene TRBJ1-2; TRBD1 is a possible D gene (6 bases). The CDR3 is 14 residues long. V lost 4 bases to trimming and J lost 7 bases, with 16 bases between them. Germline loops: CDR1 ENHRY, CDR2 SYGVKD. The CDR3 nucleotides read TGTGCCATCAGTGGGACAGAGGATTGGGGTGGCTACACCTTC. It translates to CAISGTEDWGGYTF.

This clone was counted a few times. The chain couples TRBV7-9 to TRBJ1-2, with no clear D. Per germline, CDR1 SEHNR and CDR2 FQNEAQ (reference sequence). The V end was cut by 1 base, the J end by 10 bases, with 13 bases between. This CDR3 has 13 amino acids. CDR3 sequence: CASSLEGGIAYTF. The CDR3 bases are TGTGCCAGCAGCTTAGAAGGAGGGATTGCCTACACCTTC.

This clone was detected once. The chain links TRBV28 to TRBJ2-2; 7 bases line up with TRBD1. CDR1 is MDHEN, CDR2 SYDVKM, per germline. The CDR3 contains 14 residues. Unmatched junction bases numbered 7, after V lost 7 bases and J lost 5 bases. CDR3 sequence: CASTPGQQTGELFF. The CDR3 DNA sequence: TGTGCCAGCACCCCGGGACAGCAAACCGGGGAGCTGTTTTTT.

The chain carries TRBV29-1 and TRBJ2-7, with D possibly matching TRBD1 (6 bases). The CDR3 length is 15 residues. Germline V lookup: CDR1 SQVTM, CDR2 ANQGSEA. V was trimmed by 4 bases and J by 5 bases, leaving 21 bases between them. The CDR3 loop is CSVGVTGLIKNEQYF. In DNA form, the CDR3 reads TGCAGCGTTGGGGTTACAGGGCTAATTAAGAACGAGCAGTACTTC.

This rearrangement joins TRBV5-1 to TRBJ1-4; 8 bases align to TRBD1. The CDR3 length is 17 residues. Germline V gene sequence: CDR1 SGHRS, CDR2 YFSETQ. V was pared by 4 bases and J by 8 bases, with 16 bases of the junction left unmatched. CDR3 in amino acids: CASSTGQGDRSREKLFF. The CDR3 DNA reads TGCGCCAGCAGCACCGGGCAGGGGGACAGGTCTCGCGAAAAACTGTTTTTT.

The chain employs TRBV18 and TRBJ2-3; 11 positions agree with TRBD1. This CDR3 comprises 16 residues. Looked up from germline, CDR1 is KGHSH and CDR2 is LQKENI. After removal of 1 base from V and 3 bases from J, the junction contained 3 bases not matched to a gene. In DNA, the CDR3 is TGTGCCAGCTCACCACTCGGGACAGGGGGAACAGATACGCAGTATTTT. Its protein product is CASSPLGTGGTDTQYF.

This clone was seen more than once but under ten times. The CDR3 reads CASTPTSGSSGAEQFF. The CDR3 DNA reads as TGTGCCAGCACCCCGACTAGCGGGAGCAGCGGAGCCGAGCAGTTCTTC. V gene TRBV5-4 combines with J gene TRBJ2-1, with 12 bases that match TRBD2. The trim removed 6 bases at V and 10 bases at J, leaving 14 bases unmatched. CDR3 length: 16 residues. Germline assignment: CDR1 SGHNT and CDR2 YYREEE (reference sequence).

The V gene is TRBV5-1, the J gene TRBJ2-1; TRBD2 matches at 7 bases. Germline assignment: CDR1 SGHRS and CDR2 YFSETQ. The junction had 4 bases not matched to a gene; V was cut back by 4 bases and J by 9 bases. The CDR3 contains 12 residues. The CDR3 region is CASSEPGGEQFF. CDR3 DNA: TGCGCCAGCAGCGAACCGGGAGGTGAGCAGTTCTTC.

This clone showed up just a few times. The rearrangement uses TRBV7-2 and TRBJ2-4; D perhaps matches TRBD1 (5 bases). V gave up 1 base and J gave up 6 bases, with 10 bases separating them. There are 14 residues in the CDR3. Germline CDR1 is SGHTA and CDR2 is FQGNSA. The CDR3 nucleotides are TGTGCCAGCAGCTTAGGGGTAGGGGCAAACATTCAGTACTTC. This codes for CASSLGVGANIQYF.

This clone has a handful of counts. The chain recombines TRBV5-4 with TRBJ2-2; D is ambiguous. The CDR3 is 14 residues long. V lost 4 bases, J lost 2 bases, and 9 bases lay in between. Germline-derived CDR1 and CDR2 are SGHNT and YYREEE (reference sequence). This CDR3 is CASSGQVNTGELFF. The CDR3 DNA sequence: TGTGCCAGCAGCGGTCAGGTCAACACCGGGGAGCTGTTTTTT. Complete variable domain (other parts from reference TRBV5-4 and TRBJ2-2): ETGVTQSPTHLIKTRGQQVTLRCSSQSGHNTVSWYQQALGQGPQFIFQYYREEENGRGNFPPRFSGLQFPNYSSELNVNALELDDSALYLCASSGQVNTGELFFGEGSRLTVL.

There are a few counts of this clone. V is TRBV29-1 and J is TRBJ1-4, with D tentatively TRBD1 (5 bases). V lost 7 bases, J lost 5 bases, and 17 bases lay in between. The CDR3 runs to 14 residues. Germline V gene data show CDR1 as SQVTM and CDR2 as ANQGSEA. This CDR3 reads CSAAGPLGNEKLFF. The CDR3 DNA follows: TGCAGCGCCGCGGGGCCCCTAGGAAATGAAAAACTGTTTTTT.

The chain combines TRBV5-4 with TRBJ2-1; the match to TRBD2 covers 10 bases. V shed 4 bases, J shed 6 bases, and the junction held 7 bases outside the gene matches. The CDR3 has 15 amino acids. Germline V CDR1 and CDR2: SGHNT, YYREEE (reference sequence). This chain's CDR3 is CASSARTSGGNEQFF. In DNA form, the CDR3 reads TGTGCCAGCAGCGCCCGGACTAGCGGCGGCAATGAGCAGTTCTTC.

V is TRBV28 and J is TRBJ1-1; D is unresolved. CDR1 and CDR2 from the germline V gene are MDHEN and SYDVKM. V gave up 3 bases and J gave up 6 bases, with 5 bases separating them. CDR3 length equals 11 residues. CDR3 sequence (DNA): TGTGCCAGCAGTTTCGAGGCTGAAGCTTTCTTT. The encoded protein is CASSFEAEAFF.

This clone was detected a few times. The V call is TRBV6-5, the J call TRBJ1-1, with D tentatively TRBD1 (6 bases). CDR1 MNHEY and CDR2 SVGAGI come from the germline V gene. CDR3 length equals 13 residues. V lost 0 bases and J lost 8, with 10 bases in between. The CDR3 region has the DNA TGTGCCAGCAGTTACTCGCCCGACAGGGAAGCTTTCTTT. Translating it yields CASSYSPDREAFF.

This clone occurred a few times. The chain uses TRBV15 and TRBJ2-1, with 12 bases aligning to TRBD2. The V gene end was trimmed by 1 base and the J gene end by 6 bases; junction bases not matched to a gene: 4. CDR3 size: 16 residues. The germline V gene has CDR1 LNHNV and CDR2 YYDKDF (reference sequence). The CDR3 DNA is TGTGCCACCAGCAGAGTAACTAGCGGGAGGACCAATGAGCAGTTCTTC. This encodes CATSRVTSGRTNEQFF.

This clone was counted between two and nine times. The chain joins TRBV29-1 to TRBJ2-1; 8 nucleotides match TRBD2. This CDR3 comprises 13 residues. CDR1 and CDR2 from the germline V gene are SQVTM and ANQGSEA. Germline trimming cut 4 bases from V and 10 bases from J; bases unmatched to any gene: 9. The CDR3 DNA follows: TGCAGCGTTGGAACTAGCGGTAGGGGGGAGCAGTTCTTC. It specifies CSVGTSGRGEQFF.

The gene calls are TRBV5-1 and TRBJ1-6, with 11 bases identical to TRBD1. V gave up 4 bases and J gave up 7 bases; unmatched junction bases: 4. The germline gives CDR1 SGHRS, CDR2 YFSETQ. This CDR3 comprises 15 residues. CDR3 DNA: TGCGCCAGCAGCGACGGACAGGGGGCGAATTCACCCCTCCACTTT. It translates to CASSDGQGANSPLHF.

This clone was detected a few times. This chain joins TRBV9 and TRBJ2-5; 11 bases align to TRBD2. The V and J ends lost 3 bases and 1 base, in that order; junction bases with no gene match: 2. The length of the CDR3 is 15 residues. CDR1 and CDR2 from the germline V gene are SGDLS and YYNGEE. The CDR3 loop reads CASSALAGAQETQYF. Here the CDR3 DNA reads TGTGCCAGCAGCGCACTAGCGGGAGCCCAAGAGACCCAGTACTTC.

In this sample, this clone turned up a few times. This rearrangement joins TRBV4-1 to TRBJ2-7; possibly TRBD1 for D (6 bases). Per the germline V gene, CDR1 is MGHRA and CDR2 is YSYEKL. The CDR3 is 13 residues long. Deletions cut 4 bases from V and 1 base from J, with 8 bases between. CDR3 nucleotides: TGCGCCAGCAGCCCGACAGGATCCTACGAGCAGTACTTC. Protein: CASSPTGSYEQYF.

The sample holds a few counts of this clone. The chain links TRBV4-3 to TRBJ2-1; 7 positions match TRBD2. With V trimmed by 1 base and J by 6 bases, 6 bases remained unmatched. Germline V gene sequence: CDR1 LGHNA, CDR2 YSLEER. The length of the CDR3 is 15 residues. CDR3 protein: CASSQVPGGSNEQFF. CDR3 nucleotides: TGCGCCAGCAGCCAAGTGCCGGGAGGCAGCAATGAGCAGTTCTTC.